The 9 T cell receptor beta chains listed next were all sequenced from one sample in a study of T cell responses to AZD1222 COVID-19 vaccine. Using immunoSEQ multiplex PCR, the repertoire was profiled, and TCRdb retains in-frame clones only, with some absent. The repertoire has more than 85,000 clones, about 90% of them found once; the top ten carry around 6.8%. The sample here was peripheral blood, taken on day 0 of AZD1222 vaccination. These receptor sequences come from an adult in good health.

V is TRBV27 and J is TRBJ2-6; D ambiguous. This CDR3 has 13 amino acids. Germline values: CDR1 MNHEY, CDR2 SMNVEV (reference sequence). The germline V and J ends were trimmed by 11 bases and 0 bases, with 8 bases remaining between them. This CDR3 reads CAARSSGANVLTF. Written as DNA, the CDR3 is TGTGCCGCCCGCAGCTCTGGGGCCAACGTCCTGACTTTC.

The count of this clone is one. V gene TRBV11-2 combines with J gene TRBJ2-7; D is perhaps TRBD1 or TRBD2 (6 bases each). Trimming removed 2 bases from V and 4 bases from J, with 12 bases in between. The germline CDR1 and CDR2 sequences are SGHAT and FQNNGV. The CDR3 is 14 amino acids. CDR3 sequence: CASSLRGGQYEQYF. CDR3 coding DNA: TGTGCCAGCAGCTTACGAGGGGGGCAGTACGAGCAGTACTTC.

The gene calls are TRBV19 and TRBJ2-1; 10 bases are shared with TRBD2. The germline gives CDR1 LNHDA, CDR2 SQIVND (reference sequence). This CDR3 has 15 residues. V lost 5 bases, J lost 9 bases, and 10 bases stayed unmatched. In nucleotides, the CDR3 is TGTGCCAGTAGTCAGGCTAGCGGGGGCGGGGGTGAGCAGTTCTTC. It specifies CASSQASGGGGEQFF.

The rearrangement uses TRBV7-6 and TRBJ1-5; D may be TRBD1 (6 bases). Germline CDR1 reads SGHVS; CDR2 reads FNYEAQ. Between the trimmed V and J ends, which lost 1 base and 6 bases, there was a span of 13 bases. The CDR3 has 15 amino acids. CDR3 residues: CASSLVTGNGQPQHF. CDR3 DNA: TGTGCCAGCAGCTTAGTTACAGGGAATGGTCAGCCCCAGCATTTT.

The chain has TRBV27 and TRBJ1-5; D call uncertain. The V gene's germline CDR1 is MNHEY and CDR2 SMNVEV (reference sequence). The CDR3 has 14 amino acids. Trimming left V 5 bases short and J 3 bases short, with 11 bases between. CDR3 nucleotide sequence: TGTGCCAGCAGTCGACGAAGGGACAATCAGCCCCAGCATTTT. Translation gives CASSRRRDNQPQHF.

The V and J genes are TRBV10-2 and TRBJ2-7; a possible D gene is TRBD2 (6 bases). CDR1 WSHSY and CDR2 SAAADI come from the germline V gene. The CDR3 spans 11 residues. The V end was cut by 9 bases, the J end by 3 bases, with 9 bases between. The DNA of the CDR3 is TGCGCCAGTACGGAGGGCTACGAGCAGTACTTC. This codes for CASTEGYEQYF.

The rearrangement joins TRBV27 to TRBJ2-3, with TRBD1 matching over 9 bases. The CDR3 covers 18 residues. V was clipped by 4 bases and J by 10 bases; unmatched bases: 21. CDR1 is MNHEY, CDR2 SMNVEV, per germline (reference sequence). CDR3 DNA sequence: TGTGCCAGCAGTTGGGGACAGGGATTTATTGGATATTTAGGAGCGCAGTATTTT. Its protein is CASSWGQGFIGYLGAQYF.

This clone has a handful of counts. V is TRBV30 and J is TRBJ1-6; 10 bases are a match to TRBD1. The CDR3 length is 17 residues. The germline V gene encodes CDR1 GTSNPN and CDR2 SVGIG (reference sequence). With 5 bases clipped from V and 2 bases from J, the junction kept 9 bases outside the gene matches. DNA of the CDR3: TGTGCCTGGGTCCCGGGACAGGGGAGCACCTATAATTCACCCCTCCACTTT. Translation gives CAWVPGQGSTYNSPLHF.

In DNA, the CDR3 is TGTGCCAGCAGTCCCCCTACTGAAGCTTTCTTT. This encodes CASSPPTEAFF. The V call is TRBV12-3 or TRBV12-4, the J call TRBJ1-1, with D uncertain. CDR3 length equals 11 residues. V was cut by 5 bases and J by 5 bases, with 6 bases left in between.